The T cell receptor (beta chain) described here comes from a study of blood T cell repertoires in COVID-19. Study summary: Sources were T cells, B-cell-depleted T cells, or PBMCs; the material itself was cDNA or gDNA.

In the study's own analysis: The assay estimated nucleated cells by amplifying reference gene primers. TCRdb's copy holds only in-frame clones and misses some; the assay was immunoSEQ multiplex PCR. That table furnishes V, J and clone size, whereas the DNA furnished D and trimming. The sample carries 100,000 or so clones, about 86% recorded once. Germline values: CDR1 SEHNR, CDR2 FQNEAQ (reference sequence). The V and J ends lost 2 bases and 8 bases respectively, with 12 bases between them. This CDR3 is built from 14 residues. The sequenced sample consisted of peripheral blood. The receptor comes from an older woman in a cohort sampled during active or convalescent COVID-19. The chain joins TRBV7-9 to TRBJ1-4; D is perhaps TRBD1 (6 bases). The CDR3 sequence: CASSLQGKLEKLFF. The CDR3 DNA follows: TGTGCCAGCAGCTTACAGGGGAAGCTGGAAAAACTGTTTTTT.